The 11 T cell receptor beta chains listed next were all sequenced from one sample in a study of shared clonotypes between healthy human individuals (dated by TCRdb to 2020 to 2022). Libraries were built with the immunoSEQ multiplex PCR assay. TCRdb limited this immuneACCESS table to in-frame rearrangements with V and J called. A share of clones is missing; checked studies link under half to unresolved V genes, and the rest is unexplained. In all, the sample holds around 690,000 clones, and around 90% of those were seen once. About 33% of the sample is taken by the ten largest. The sequencing sample was made of memory CD8+ T cells from PBMCs. Reading the label with the study, this specimen's cell subset or site is: CD45RO+ cells pooled with CCR7-negative TemRA cells. These receptors all come from a man between 18 and 29 years old in good health. Some clones in this sample may be carry-over from other donors' samples.

The chain is built from TRBV7-9 and TRBJ2-4; D might be TRBD2 (6 bases). V was trimmed by 4 bases and J by 1 base, leaving 14 bases between them. The germline CDR1 and CDR2 sequences are SEHNR and FQNEAQ (reference sequence). This CDR3 has 16 amino acids. CDR3 sequence: CASSSRDLEAKNIQYF. The CDR3 DNA follows: TGTGCCAGCAGCTCCCGGGACTTGGAGGCCAAAAACATTCAGTACTTC.

This chain links TRBV7-9 with TRBJ1-1; 11 bases agree with TRBD1. The CDR3 covers 16 residues. Germline V lookup: CDR1 SEHNR, CDR2 FQNEAQ (reference sequence). Trimming removed 5 bases from V and 5 bases from J; junction bases left unmatched: 10. This CDR3 is CASSHGQGALRTEAFF. DNA of the CDR3: TGTGCCAGCAGCCACGGACAGGGGGCGCTGAGGACTGAAGCTTTCTTT.

The chain carries TRBV27 and TRBJ2-7; 7 nucleotides line up with TRBD2. The CDR3 is 16 residues long. Germline V gene lookup returns CDR1 MNHEY and CDR2 SMNVEV (reference sequence). V lost 3 bases, J lost 0 bases, and 8 bases stayed unmatched. The CDR3 reads CASSFIGSGFSYEQYF. Here the CDR3 DNA reads TGTGCCAGCAGTTTTATTGGTAGCGGGTTCTCCTACGAGCAGTACTTC.

The chain combines TRBV4-1 with TRBJ2-2; the D is unclear. Trimming pared 0 bases from V and 3 bases from J, leaving 8 bases between. The CDR3 covers 15 residues. The germline V gene has CDR1 MGHRA and CDR2 YSYEKL. As DNA, the CDR3 is TGCGCCAGCAGCCAAGATGGGCGTTACACCGGGGAGCTGTTTTTT. Translation gives CASSQDGRYTGELFF.

The rearrangement uses TRBV7-9 and TRBJ1-1; 9 bases align to TRBD1. This CDR3 has 16 amino acids. The germline gives CDR1 SEHNR, CDR2 FQNEAQ (reference sequence). V shed 1 base, J shed 3 bases, and the junction held 6 bases outside the gene matches. CDR3 in amino acids: CASSLGGQGLYTEAFF. The CDR3, as DNA: TGTGCCAGCAGCTTAGGGGGACAGGGCTTGTACACTGAAGCTTTCTTT.

This chain uses TRBV7-8 with TRBJ2-7, with 8 bases matching TRBD2. The germline gives CDR1 SGHVS, CDR2 FQNEAQ. Germline trimming cut 10 bases from V and 6 bases from J; bases unmatched to any gene: 14. CDR3 size: 14 residues. CDR3 bases: TGTGCCACCCTGGTCACTAGCGGAGTGGGCGAGCAGTACTTC. The encoded protein is CATLVTSGVGEQYF. Based on the CDR3 plus reference TRBV7-8 and TRBJ2-7, the full variable domain is GAGVSQSPRYKVAKRGQDVALRCDPISGHVSLFWYQQALGQGPEFLTYFQNEAQLDKSGLPSDRFFAERPEGSVSTLKIQRTQQEDSAVYLCATLVTSGVGEQYFGPGTRLTVT.

V is TRBV4-1 and J is TRBJ2-1; TRBD1 is a possible D gene (5 bases). V was clipped by 3 bases and J by 5 bases, with 8 bases between them. Germline lookup yields CDR1 MGHRA and CDR2 YSYEKL. The CDR3 spans 13 residues. The CDR3 sequence is CASSQGHNNEQFF. The CDR3 coding sequence is TGCGCCAGCAGCCAGGGGCACAACAATGAGCAGTTCTTC.

The chain has TRBV9 and TRBJ2-5, with 8 bases identical to TRBD1. Germline loops: CDR1 SGDLS, CDR2 YYNGEE. With 1 base clipped from V and 2 bases from J, the junction kept 7 bases outside the gene matches. CDR3 length: 16 amino acids. The CDR3 sequence: CASSVQGQALQETQYF. In DNA form, the CDR3 reads TGTGCCAGCAGCGTACAGGGACAGGCCCTTCAAGAGACCCAGTACTTC.

The chain uses TRBV27 and TRBJ2-1; no clear D gene. Germline CDR1 is MNHEY and CDR2 is SMNVEV (reference sequence). V was trimmed by 0 bases and J by 8 bases, leaving 11 bases between them. This CDR3 comprises 14 residues. The CDR3 sequence is CASSLSRVVDEQFF. The CDR3 DNA reads TGTGCCAGCAGTTTATCTCGGGTAGTGGATGAGCAGTTCTTC.

This clone was picked up one time. The V call is TRBV6-5, the J call TRBJ1-1; TRBD1 might be the D (6 bases). V was trimmed by 6 bases and J by 5 bases, leaving 16 bases between them. Germline V gene lookup returns CDR1 MNHEY and CDR2 SVGAGI. The CDR3 runs to 14 residues. In nucleotides, the CDR3 is TGTGCCAGCAGACCTCAGGGGTTGGCGACTGAAGCTTTCTTT. Translation gives CASRPQGLATEAFF.

As concerns this clone: Other DNA sequences from this sample encode an identical CDR3 as well. The CDR3 DNA sequence: TGTGCCAGTAGTATAGCTGGCGGACCATACAATGAGCAGTTCTTC. It specifies CASSIAGGPYNEQFF. The V gene is TRBV19, the J gene TRBJ2-1, with D unclear. CDR3 length: 15 amino acids. Trimming took off 1 base at V and 4 bases at J, with 11 bases between the two ends. CDR1 LNHDA and CDR2 SQIVND come from the germline V gene (reference sequence).